These 24 T cell receptor beta chains originate from one sample sequenced in a study of regulatory T cells in long-lasting Graves disease. Described time point: persistent/refractory GD, antithyroid drugs over 5 years with positive TRAb. Extracted PBMC RNA gave rise to the TCR library. Through Arm-PCR of CDR3 regions and iRepertoire HTBI primers, TCR beta libraries were built. TCRdb passed the multiplex PCR reads through MiXCR, listing each CDR3 protein once. Of nearly 350,000 distinct CDR3 sequences listed, 20% are singletons. The sequenced sample was peripheral blood mononuclear cells (PBMCs), obtained when the disease was refractory, from a patient treated with antithyroid drugs. These receptors were taken from a female donor with Graves disease.

This clonotype was picked up many times. This chain links TRBV10-3 with TRBJ1-4; 9 bases agree with TRBD1. CDR1 ENHRY and CDR2 SYGVKD come from the germline V gene. The trim removed 7 bases at V and 6 bases at J, leaving 3 bases unmatched. This CDR3 comprises 13 residues. The CDR3 DNA reads as TGTGCCATCACCCGGGACAGGGATGAAAAACTGTTTTTT. This codes for CAITRDRDEKLFF.

Concerning this clonotype itself: A much more abundant neighbour one base away suggests this may be a read error. CDR3 DNA sequence: TGTGCCAACAGACAGAACCTCGGGGGTCAGCCCCAGCATTTT. This codes for CANRQNLGGQPQHF. The chain combines TRBV9 with TRBJ1-5; tentatively, D is TRBD1 (5 bases). The length of the CDR3 is 14 residues. The ends were cut back, 9 bases at V and 6 bases at J, with 19 bases in the middle. Germline lookup yields CDR1 SGDLS and CDR2 YYNGEE.

The sample holds a few counts of this clonotype. The chain combines TRBV7-8 with TRBJ2-7; D gene uncertain. The CDR3 totals 15 residues. Germline V gene data show CDR1 as SGHVS and CDR2 as FQNEAQ. The germline V and J ends were trimmed by 1 base and 2 bases, with 12 bases remaining between them. DNA for the CDR3: TGTGCCAGCAGCTTAGTAGGGTCAGAGACCTACGAGCAGTACTTC. Protein sequence: CASSLVGSETYEQYF.

The sample holds many counts of this clonotype. The junction does not match germline at one end; this may be a read error. The chain uses TRBV28 and TRBJ2-7; D is unclear. The length of the CDR3 is 11 residues. Germline loops: CDR1 MDHEN, CDR2 SYDVKM. CDR3 residues: CASSSPGSFDF. The CDR3 DNA reads TGTGCCAGCAGTTCGCCGGGCTCTTTTGACTTC. The full variable domain, completed using reference TRBV28 and TRBJ2-7, is DVKVTQSSRYLVKRTGEKVFLECVQDMDHENMFWYRQDPGLGLRLIYFSYDVKMKEKGDIPEGYSVSREKKERFSLILESASTNQTSMYLCASSSPGSFDFGPGTRLTVT.

This clonotype turned up a few times. The chain carries TRBV7-9 and TRBJ1-2, with D possibly TRBD1 on 5 matching bases. Germline CDR1 reads SEHNR; CDR2 reads FQNEAQ (reference sequence). This CDR3 spans 16 amino acids. The V and J ends lost 5 bases and 3 bases respectively, with 19 bases between them. CDR3 sequence: CASSPPLRQSDYGYTF. CDR3 coding DNA: TGTGCCAGCAGCCCCCCACTTCGACAGTCGGACTATGGCTACACCTTC.

This clonotype was recorded at least ten times. This chain connects TRBV9 to TRBJ1-5, with D possibly TRBD1 on 6 matching bases. CDR3 length: 13 amino acids. The V end lost 4 bases, the J end lost 6 bases, and 11 bases lay between the germline ends. CDR1 is SGDLS, CDR2 YYNGEE, per germline. The CDR3 nucleotides are TGTGCCAGCAGCCACAGGGTCGGTCAGCCCCAGCATTTT. It yields the protein CASSHRVGQPQHF.

With respect to this clonotype: A read error may be the cause here, since a much bigger clone is one base away. The V call is TRBV7-9, the J call TRBJ1-6; no clear D gene. The CDR3 is made up of 14 amino acids. Looked up from germline, CDR1 is SEHNR and CDR2 is FQNEAQ (reference sequence). The CDR3 DNA follows: TGTGGCAGCAGCTTATCTCCCGATAATTCACCCCTCCACTTT. Translated: CGSSLSPDNSPLHF. The full variable domain, with the rest looked up from reference TRBV7-9 and TRBJ1-6, is DTGVSQNPRHKITKRGQNVTFRCDPISEHNRLYWYRQTLGQGPEFLTYFQNEAQLEKSRLLSDRFSAERPKGSFSTLEIQRTEQGDSAMYLCGSSLSPDNSPLHFGNGTRLTVT.

The rearrangement uses TRBV27 and TRBJ2-7; 7 nucleotides agree with TRBD1. The CDR3 has 15 amino acids. The V gene's germline CDR1 is MNHEY and CDR2 SMNVEV (reference sequence). Trimming at V came to 0 bases and at J to 5 bases, leaving 7 bases not matched to a gene. This CDR3 reads CASSLSVTGVHEQYF. CDR3 in DNA: TGTGCCAGCAGTTTATCGGTTACAGGGGTCCACGAGCAGTACTTC.

The chain combines TRBV5-8 with TRBJ2-4, with D perhaps matching TRBD1 (5 bases). The CDR3 loop spans 20 amino acids. The germline gives CDR1 SGHTS, CDR2 YDEGEE. Deletions cut 0 bases from V and 2 bases from J, with 24 bases between. DNA for the CDR3: TGTGCCAGCAGCTTGGTAGGCAGGGCTGCGCGTGGGTTGACCAAAAACATTCAGTACTTC. It yields the protein CASSLVGRAARGLTKNIQYF.

J is TRBJ1-2 and V is TRBV5-1; a weak D match, TRBD1 (5 bases). CDR1 and CDR2 (germline): SGHRS, YFSETQ. V gave up 4 bases and J gave up 8 bases, with 12 bases separating them. The CDR3 runs to 12 residues. CDR3 bases: TGCGCCAGCAGCCATTCAGGGTCGGGCTACACCTTC. Protein sequence: CASSHSGSGYTF.

This clonotype was recorded many times. The genes are TRBV6-2 or TRBV6-3 and TRBJ1-5; a weak D match, TRBD1 (5 bases). CDR1 and CDR2 from the germline V gene are MNHEY and SVGEGT. The CDR3 is 14 amino acids. Trimming took off 8 bases at V and 3 bases at J, with 14 bases between the two ends. The CDR3 sequence is CASESWGYNQPQHF. In nucleotides, the CDR3 is TGTGCCAGCGAATCGTGGGGGTACAATCAGCCCCAGCATTTT.

To note about this clonotype: An end of the junction does not agree with germline; a read error may underlie this. This chain connects TRBV6-2 or TRBV6-3 to TRBJ2-7; tentatively, D is TRBD1 or TRBD2 (5 bases each). The CDR3 totals 14 residues. Germline lookup yields CDR1 MNHEY and CDR2 SVGEGT. CDR3 sequence reads: CASSYSTADYERYF. DNA of the CDR3: TGTGCCAGCAGTTACTCGACAGCGGATTACGAGCGGTACTTC.

V and J are TRBV10-3 and TRBJ2-1; D call uncertain. The CDR3 totals 13 residues. Germline V gene sequence: CDR1 ENHRY, CDR2 SYGVKD. The germline V and J ends were trimmed by 10 bases and 7 bases, with 17 bases remaining between them. This CDR3 is CATVGLEFNEQFF. The CDR3 region has the DNA TGTGCCACCGTCGGTTTGGAGTTTAATGAGCAGTTCTTC.

This clonotype was found many times. The CDR3 DNA follows: TGTGCCAGCAGTTTAGGAACCAGGGTGACGTTTCGCGGCTACACCTTC. Amino acids: CASSLGTRVTFRGYTF. The chain combines TRBV12-3 or TRBV12-4 with TRBJ1-2, with D maybe TRBD1 (5 bases). The CDR3 consists of 16 residues. V dropped 1 base and J dropped 8 bases, with 20 bases sitting between them.

The chain links TRBV20-1 to TRBJ2-6; D possibly matches TRBD1 or TRBD2 (5 bases each). Per the germline V gene, CDR1 is DFQATT and CDR2 is SNEGSKA (reference sequence). The CDR3 length is 15 residues. V gave up 6 bases and J gave up 0 bases, with 12 bases separating them. This CDR3 reads CSAPQGASGANVLTF. The CDR3 bases are TGCAGTGCGCCCCAGGGAGCCTCTGGGGCCAACGTCCTGACTTTC.

This chain joins TRBV24-1 and TRBJ2-5; 8 bases map to TRBD2. The germline V gene has CDR1 KGHDR and CDR2 SFDVKD. Losses at the gene ends were 1 base for V and 5 bases for J; bases not matched to a gene: 11. The CDR3 has 17 amino acids. The CDR3 protein is CATSDLSGGADGETQYF. CDR3 DNA: TGTGCCACCAGTGATTTATCGGGGGGGGCGGATGGGGAGACCCAGTACTTC.

A remark on this clonotype: A single base separates this from a much larger clone, so it may be a read error. The rearrangement uses TRBV11-1 and TRBJ2-5; TRBD1 might be the D (6 bases). The V end lost 11 bases, the J end lost 5 bases, and 18 bases lay between the germline ends. The V gene's germline CDR1 is SGHAT and CDR2 FQDESV (reference sequence). This CDR3 spans 13 amino acids. DNA for the CDR3: TGTGCCGGCGGAGGACGCAGGGGCGAGACCCAGTACTTC. Its protein is CAGGGRRGETQYF.

Note on this clonotype: Given a much more abundant clone one base away, this may be a read error. V and J are TRBV20-1 and TRBJ2-7; TRBD1 aligns across 9 bases. Trimming at V came to 6 bases and at J to 4 bases, leaving 10 bases not matched to a gene. Germline V gives CDR1 DFQATT, CDR2 SNEGSKA (reference sequence). The CDR3 length is 14 residues. The CDR3: CSARWDRDSYEQYF. As DNA, the CDR3 is TGCAGTGCACGATGGGACAGGGACTCTTACGAGCAGTACTTC.

The CDR3 reads CASSWTGTSSYEQYF. Written as DNA, the CDR3 is TGTGCCAGCAGCTGGACCGGGACTAGCTCCTACGAGCAGTACTTC. The V call is TRBV7-2, the J call TRBJ2-7; 8 nucleotides match TRBD2. Losses at the gene ends were 4 bases for V and 0 bases for J; bases not matched to a gene: 5. Germline V gene sequence: CDR1 SGHTA, CDR2 FQGNSA. The CDR3 runs to 15 residues.

In this sample, this clonotype turned up many times. This chain joins TRBV7-2 and TRBJ2-2; 7 nucleotides agree with TRBD1. The CDR3 totals 16 residues. Germline CDR1 reads SGHTA; CDR2 reads FQGNSA. V was pared by 1 base and J by 0 bases, with 2 bases of the junction left unmatched. CDR3 amino acids: CASSLGQGANTGELFF. The CDR3 DNA sequence: TGTGCCAGCAGCTTAGGACAGGGTGCGAACACCGGGGAGCTGTTTTTT.

The chain carries TRBV7-9 and TRBJ2-7; weak D call: TRBD2 (6 bases). Looked up from germline, CDR1 is SEHNR and CDR2 is FQNEAQ (reference sequence). V lost 3 bases and J lost 6, with 15 bases in between. The CDR3 loop spans 14 amino acids. The CDR3 DNA is TGTGCCAGCAGCTTCTTCGGGGGTACAGGCGAGCAGTACTTC. It specifies CASSFFGGTGEQYF.

This clonotype was counted between two and nine times. The chain recombines TRBV5-5 with TRBJ2-7; D gene ambiguous. Germline V gene sequence: CDR1 SGHKS, CDR2 YYEKEE (reference sequence). Trimming stripped 2 bases from V and 1 base from J, with 13 bases between. The CDR3 is 15 amino acids. For the CDR3, the DNA is TGTGCCAGCAGCTTTGGATACAGAGAGTCCTACGAGCAGTACTTC. Translation: CASSFGYRESYEQYF.

This clonotype was seen repeatedly, ten times or more. CDR3 protein: CASSLAASSYEQYF. In DNA form, the CDR3 reads TGTGCCAGCAGCTTAGCGGCCAGCTCCTACGAGCAGTACTTC. The rearrangement joins TRBV7-2 to TRBJ2-7, with no clear D. The CDR3 covers 14 residues. Trimming took off 0 bases at V and 0 bases at J, with 6 bases between the two ends. Germline V gives CDR1 SGHTA, CDR2 FQGNSA.

In this sample, this clonotype turned up a few times. This chain joins TRBV12-5 and TRBJ2-5, with TRBD2 identical over 10 bases. This CDR3 spans 16 amino acids. Per germline, CDR1 LGHNT and CDR2 FRNRAP. V was pared by 1 base and J by 5 bases, with 7 bases of the junction left unmatched. The DNA of the CDR3 is TGTGCTAGTGGTTTGGACCCAGCGGGGGGGCGCGAGACCCAGTACTTC. Amino acid sequence: CASGLDPAGGRETQYF.